The clone carrying this T cell receptor beta chain was recorded a few times. The data derive from a study of blood T cell repertoires in COVID-19. Study background: PBMCs, B-cell-depleted T cells, or T cells provided the cDNA or gDNA that made up the material.

V shed 1 base and J shed 12 bases, with 19 bases lying between them. The germline V gene has CDR1 SGHTA and CDR2 FQGNSA. This CDR3 spans 15 amino acids. Original handling: Quantification of nucleated cells was approximated via reference gene primer amplification. Produced via immunoSEQ multiplex PCR; TCRdb's table is partial and in-frame only. The DNA gave D and trimming, while V, J and clone size come from that table. The data show approximately 300,000 clones, 80% to 90% seen once. Across about two dozen US areas, participants ranged in age from roughly 18 to 95 years. Symptom resolution, clearance, or two negative PCRs marked donors in Cohort 3 as recovered.

This sequence joins TRBV7-2 and TRBJ2-4; perhaps TRBD1 as D (6 bases). Source material: PBMCs or T cells enriched from blood (not recorded which). The clonotype originates from a woman in her 30s who had recovered from COVID-19. The chain's CDR3 is CASSLVPRGEYDQYF. In nucleotides, the CDR3 is TGTGCCAGCAGCTTAGTACCCAGGGGCGAATACGATCAGTACTTC.